This T cell receptor beta chain was captured by sequencing in a study of OX40 agonist ivuxolimab in advanced cancers. Notes on the research overall: Ivuxolimab was a fully human IgG2 agonistic monoclonal antibody targeting the costimulatory receptor OX40 (CD134). Intravenous ivuxolimab was administered to patients every 2 weeks at six dose levels: 0.01, 0.1, 0.3, 1.5, 3 and 10 mg/kg. The dose-escalation cohort was about 86% male with a mean age of about 60 years, ranging from roughly 23 to 90. Partial responses occurred in three dose-escalation patients, of whom one had hepatocellular carcinoma and two had cutaneous melanoma. Peripheral TCRbeta sequencing was intended to test whether TCR sequence diversity was altered and clonal T-cell expansion was caused by ivuxolimab. The paper describes the monotherapy dose-escalation part (N ≈ 49 patients) of the phase I trial of ivuxolimab. Of the roughly 51 dose-escalation patients, hepatocellular carcinoma was present in some 19, melanoma in approximately 15, renal cell carcinoma in 9 and head and neck cancer in 9. Prior anti-PD-1, anti-PD-L1 or anti-CTLA-4 therapy was permitted, and 30% to 50% of dose-escalation patients had received checkpoint inhibitors. Overall study results and their limits: Which antigens the clonally expanded peripheral T cells were specific for was not determined. After ivuxolimab, expanded clones were on average more numerous among CD8+ T cells than among CD4+ T cells. In the 0.1-3.0 mg/kg groups, partial responders had among the lowest normalized peripheral clonal expansion, particularly in CD8+ T cells. Low levels of normalized T-cell clonal expansion were also shown by some nonresponding patients. Clonal expansion of both CD4+ and CD8+ blood T cells was observed from baseline to week 6 at doses 0.1 to 3.0 mg/kg.

Of note for this clone: The target of this receptor is not known. Base qualities are not recorded, but no much larger clone differs from it by a single base.

The trial excluded patients who had a history of autoimmune disease or were on systemic immunosuppression. Peripheral blood for TCR sequencing was collected from all dose cohorts at baseline, on cycle 4 day 1, and on cycle 7 day 1. Samples came from an open-label, multicenter, first-in-human phase I dose-escalation trial of ivuxolimab. Adults with locally advanced or metastatic melanoma, renal cell, hepatocellular, or head and neck squamous cell carcinoma were enrolled in the trial. CD4+ and CD8+ T cells were sorted separately from peripheral blood before TCR sequencing. To sequence the TCRbeta CDR3 region, genomic DNA was isolated from the sorted cells. The immunoSEQ Assay was used to sequence the TCRbeta CDR3 regions. TCRdb stores this immuneACCESS table with in-frame sequences only. Part of the clones is absent; in the studies checked, under half of the shortfall reflects unresolved V genes, and no reason is known for the rest. The sample yields roughly 70,000 clones; 80% to 90% were counted once. The top ten constitute around 0.96% of the sample.

Reading the germline V gene gives CDR1 ENHRY and CDR2 SYGVKD. From the cysteine through the phenylalanine, the CDR3 covers 16 amino acids. Only the CDR3 part of the read is kept: 48 bases, read in frame from the first base. A distance of 18 bases separates the germline ends of V and J, which lose 2 bases and 5 bases respectively. The input for sequencing was CD4+ or CD8+ T cells sorted from blood, taken in a trial of the OX40 agonist ivuxolimab. The source of this sequence is an adult with an advanced solid tumor such as melanoma, head and neck, liver or kidney cancer. The rearrangement joined TRBV10-3 to TRBJ1-1; the D gene is possibly TRBD1, with 6 bases matching. The DNA reads as follows: TGTGCCATCAGTGAGGGGGGGCGCTTCGTCGGGACTGAAGCTTTCTTT. Its product reads: CAISEGGRFVGTEAFF.